One TCR beta chain is described in this entry. Up to 2 weeks before entering the study, exposed participants had met a COVID-19 case. Germline assignment: CDR1 LNHNV and CDR2 YYDKDF (reference sequence). The V gene lost 8 bases and the J gene lost 0 bases, with 15 bases spanning the gap. This CDR3 spans 15 amino acids. This sample is drawn from a study of blood T cell repertoires in COVID-19. Only in-frame clones appear in the TCRdb table, and some are missing; sequencing was by immunoSEQ multiplex PCR. The table has about 270,000 clones, approximately 90% seen once; the top ten hold roughly 2.8%. Sequencing was carried out using PBMCs or T cells enriched from blood (not recorded which). The source of this sequence is a man in his forties or fifties who had been exposed to COVID-19. V and J are TRBV15 and TRBJ2-3; the D gene is possibly TRBD2 (6 bases). CDR3 DNA: TGTGCCACCGGCCGGGACTCCTCTAGCACAGATACGCAGTATTTT. Translating gives CATGRDSSSTDTQYF.